These 10 T cell receptor beta chains came from one sample sequenced in a study of cytomegalovirus exposure and HLA in healthy donors. PCR involved 60 Vbeta and 13 Jbeta primers. The assay was immunoSEQ multiplex PCR, and TCRdb's table has in-frame clones only and misses some. The sample has some 130,000 clones, roughly four fifths seen once. The sequencing input was PBMCs. Receptors originate from a male donor in good health and CMV-seronegative.

This clone was seen a few times. The V gene is TRBV28, the J gene TRBJ1-5, with no clear D. The CDR3 is 14 residues long. V lost 4 bases and J lost 2, with 9 bases in between. Germline V CDR1 and CDR2: MDHEN, SYDVKM. The CDR3 loop is CASSWRGGNQPQHF. The CDR3 nucleotides read TGTGCCAGCAGTTGGCGGGGAGGCAATCAGCCCCAGCATTTT.

This clone has a handful of counts. The chain joins TRBV30 to TRBJ2-1, with 9 positions matching TRBD2. The J segment lost 5 bases and the V segment lost 0 bases, leaving 5 bases of the junction unmatched. Per the germline V gene, CDR1 is GTSNPN and CDR2 is SVGIG (reference sequence). The CDR3 runs to 15 residues. The CDR3 DNA reads TGTGCCTGGAGTGTACAAGCGGGGGGCCACAATGAGCAGTTCTTC. Protein sequence: CAWSVQAGGHNEQFF. The whole variable domain, remainder taken from reference TRBV30 and TRBJ2-1, is SQTIHQWPATLVQPVGSPLSLECTVEGTSNPNLYWYRQAAGRGLQLLFYSVGIGQISSEVPQNLSASRPQDRQFILSSKKLLLSDSGFYLCAWSVQAGGHNEQFFGPGTRLTVL.

The chain combines TRBV18 with TRBJ1-4; D perhaps matches TRBD1 (5 bases). This CDR3 has 13 residues. V dropped 6 bases and J dropped 7 bases, with 12 bases sitting between them. From germline, CDR1 is KGHSH and CDR2 LQKENI. The CDR3 DNA sequence: TGTGCCAGCTCCCGGGACTACTCTGAAAAACTGTTTTTT. The encoded protein is CASSRDYSEKLFF. Using reference TRBV18 and TRBJ1-4 for the parts outside the CDR3, the full variable domain is NAGVMQNPRHLVRRRGQEARLRCSPMKGHSHVYWYRQLPEEGLKFMVYLQKENIIDESGMPKERFSAEFPKEGPSILRIQQVVRGDSAAYFCASSRDYSEKLFFGSGTQLSVL.

As for this clone: One junction end disagrees with the germline gene, perhaps due to a read error. The V call is TRBV7-7, the J call TRBJ2-7; maybe TRBD2 (6 bases). Germline lookup yields CDR1 SSHAT and CDR2 FNYEAQ (reference sequence). The CDR3 is 13 amino acids. DNA for the CDR3: TGTGCTAGCAGCCCCGGACTAACTGGCGAGCAGTACTTC. It is translated as CASSPGLTGEQYF.

This clone was seen only a few times. J is TRBJ1-1 and V is TRBV9, with D possibly TRBD1 on 5 matching bases. The CDR3 spans 14 residues. V lost 3 bases and J lost 1, with 10 bases in between. CDR1 and CDR2 from the germline V gene are SGDLS and YYNGEE. The CDR3 DNA sequence: TGTGCCAGCAGCGCCACAGGCTCGAACACTGAAGCTTTCTTT. Protein: CASSATGSNTEAFF.

This clone has only one observation. The rearrangement joins TRBV18 to TRBJ1-2, with TRBD1 identical over 7 bases. This CDR3 has 14 residues. With V trimmed by 7 bases and J by 6 bases, 11 bases remained unmatched. Germline lookup yields CDR1 KGHSH and CDR2 LQKENI. The CDR3 sequence is CASFESTGLDGYTF. The DNA of the CDR3 is TGTGCCAGCTTCGAATCGACAGGGTTAGATGGCTACACCTTC.

The gene calls are TRBV5-1 and TRBJ2-7; D may be TRBD2 (6 bases). Germline-derived CDR1 and CDR2 are SGHRS and YFSETQ. Trimming stripped 5 bases from V and 2 bases from J, with 11 bases between. CDR3 length: 13 residues. This chain's CDR3 is CASRRGSTYEQYF. The DNA of the CDR3 is TGCGCCAGCAGGCGGGGATCTACCTACGAGCAGTACTTC.

The chain uses TRBV28 and TRBJ1-6; 7 nucleotides agree with TRBD1. J gave up 7 bases and V 4 bases, and 1 base lay outside the gene matches. This CDR3 region has 13 residues. In germline, CDR1 is MDHEN, CDR2 SYDVKM. The CDR3 here is CASSSGGNSPLHF. The CDR3 DNA follows: TGTGCCAGCAGTTCAGGGGGAAATTCACCCCTCCACTTT.

V gene TRBV4-2 combines with J gene TRBJ2-1; TRBD2 is a possible D gene (7 bases). Trimming cost V 0 bases and J 3 bases, with 18 bases left between them. CDR1 is LGHNA, CDR2 YNFKEQ, per germline. CDR3 size: 18 residues. CDR3 loop: CASSQETGGRFIYNEQFF. The CDR3, as DNA: TGTGCCAGCAGCCAAGAGACGGGGGGCCGTTTTATCTACAATGAGCAGTTCTTC.

This chain connects TRBV2 to TRBJ2-2; unclear D gene. Germline V CDR1 and CDR2: SNHLY, FYNNEI. The CDR3 has 16 amino acids. V was pared by 3 bases and J by 9 bases, with 20 bases between. Here the CDR3 DNA reads TGTGCCAGCAGTGACGTCCCAACCGCGTCGAACCGGGAGCTGTTTTTT. Protein: CASSDVPTASNRELFF.